Listed below are T cell receptor beta chains from one sample, sequenced in a study. TCRdb itself ran the reads through MiXCR, one entry per CDR3 protein. This sample's clone table lists approximately 30 distinct CDR3 sequences. Specimen: CD8+ T cells (not recorded whether cultured). The receptors were gathered from a male donor. Each CDR3 is given with its conserved first and last residue. Each record gives: J gene, clone size, V gene, D gene, CDR3 protein, CDR3 DNA. A D gene is named only where the DNA matches it firmly. Clone sizes are given selectively: once, few, many, or a class where the clone is expanded.

j_call: TRBJ1-2; clone_size: large; v_call: TRBV4-2; d_call: TRBD1; cdr3_aa: CASSQGQGLNGYTF; cdr3_nt: TGTGCCAGCAGCCAGGGACAGGGACTCAATGGCTACACCTTC
j_call: TRBJ1-1; clone_size: large; v_call: TRBV20-1; d_call: -; cdr3_aa: CSARGWETMNTEAFF; cdr3_nt: TGCAGTGCTAGAGGATGGGAGACTATGAACACTGAAGCTTTCTTT
j_call: TRBJ2-1; clone_size: -; v_call: TRBV5-1; d_call: TRBD2; cdr3_aa: CASSSGGTSGLDEQFF; cdr3_nt: TGCGCCAGCAGCTCTGGCGGGACTAGCGGTTTGGATGAGCAGTTCTTC
j_call: TRBJ1-6; clone_size: hyperexpanded; v_call: TRBV5-8; d_call: -; cdr3_aa: CASSFTGRSPLHF; cdr3_nt: TGTGCCAGCAGCTTTACAGGGAGGTCACCCCTCCACTTT
j_call: TRBJ2-2; clone_size: few; v_call: TRBV5-4; d_call: -; cdr3_aa: CASRTLSGTLAGELFF; cdr3_nt: TGTGCCAGCAGAACTTTATCCGGGACTTTGGCCGGGGAGCTGTTTTTT
j_call: TRBJ2-5; clone_size: hyperexpanded; v_call: TRBV27; d_call: TRBD2; cdr3_aa: CASSLSLPAGGRETQYF; cdr3_nt: TGTGCCAGCAGTTTATCCCTCCCAGCGGGGGGGCGGGAGACCCAGTACTTC